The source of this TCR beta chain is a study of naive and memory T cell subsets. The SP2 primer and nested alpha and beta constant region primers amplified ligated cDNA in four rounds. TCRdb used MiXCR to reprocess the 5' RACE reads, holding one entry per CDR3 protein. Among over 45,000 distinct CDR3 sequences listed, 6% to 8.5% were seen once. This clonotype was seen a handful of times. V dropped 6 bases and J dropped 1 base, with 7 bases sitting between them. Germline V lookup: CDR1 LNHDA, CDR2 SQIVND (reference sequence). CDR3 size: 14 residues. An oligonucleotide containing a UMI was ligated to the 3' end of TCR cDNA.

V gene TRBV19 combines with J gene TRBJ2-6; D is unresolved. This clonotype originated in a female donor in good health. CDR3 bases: TGTGCCAGTAGCACTTTATCTGGGGCCAACGTCCTGACTTTC. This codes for CASSTLSGANVLTF.